This TCR beta chain stems from a study of T cell repertoires in cytomegalovirus infection. General observations from the study: Cumulative public TCR beta family frequency identified carriers of CMV plus the relevant HLA.

TCRdb re-called the reads with MiXCR, one entry per CDR3 protein. Here the sample spans approximately 910,000 distinct CDR3 sequences, around 30% being singletons. Germline assignment: CDR1 SGDLS and CDR2 YYNGEE. This CDR3 has 13 amino acids. V shed 0 bases and J shed 8 bases, with 11 bases lying between them. Comments on this clonotype: Its antigen is not known.

V gene TRBV9 combines with J gene TRBJ1-2; D gene ambiguous. The sample consisted of cultured CD8+ T cells from PBMCs, taken from culture after CMV antigen stimulation. The clonotype originates from a human donor in good health (CMV status not recorded). Some clones in this sample may be carry-over from other donors' samples. DNA for the CDR3: TGTGCCAGCAGCGTAGTGACCCGGCACGGCTACACCTTC. This sequence encodes CASSVVTRHGYTF.